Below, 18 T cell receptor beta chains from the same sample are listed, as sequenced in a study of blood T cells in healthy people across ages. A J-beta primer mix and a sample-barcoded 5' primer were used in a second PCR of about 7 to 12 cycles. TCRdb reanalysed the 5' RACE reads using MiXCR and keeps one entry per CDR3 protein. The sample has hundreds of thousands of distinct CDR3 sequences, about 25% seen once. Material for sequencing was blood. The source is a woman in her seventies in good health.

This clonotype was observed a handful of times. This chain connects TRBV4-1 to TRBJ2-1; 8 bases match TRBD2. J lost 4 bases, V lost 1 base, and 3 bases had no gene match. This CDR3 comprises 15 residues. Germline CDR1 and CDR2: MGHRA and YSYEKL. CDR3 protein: CASSQGVAGYNEQFF. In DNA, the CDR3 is TGCGCCAGCAGCCAAGGAGTAGCGGGGTACAATGAGCAGTTCTTC.

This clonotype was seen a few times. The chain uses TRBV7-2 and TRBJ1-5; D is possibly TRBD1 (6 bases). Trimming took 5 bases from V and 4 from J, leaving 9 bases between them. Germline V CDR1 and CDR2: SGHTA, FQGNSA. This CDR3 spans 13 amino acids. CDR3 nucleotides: TGTGCCAGCAGCGGTCAGGGGAATCAGCCCCAGCATTTT. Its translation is CASSGQGNQPQHF.

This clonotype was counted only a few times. This chain's CDR3 is CASSLRVASNEKLFF. Here the CDR3 DNA reads TGCGCCAGCAGCTTGAGGGTCGCCTCTAATGAAAAACTGTTTTTT. This chain joins TRBV5-1 and TRBJ1-4; D unresolved. V lost 1 base and J lost 3, with 10 bases in between. Looked up from germline, CDR1 is SGHRS and CDR2 is YFSETQ. CDR3 size: 15 residues.

The DNA for the CDR3 is TGTGCTAGTGGTTTTTGGGGGACGGGTGGCTACACCTTC. Amino acid sequence: CASGFWGTGGYTF. The rearrangement joins TRBV12-5 to TRBJ1-2, with a weak D call TRBD1 (5 bases). Germline loops: CDR1 LGHNT, CDR2 FRNRAP. There are 13 residues in the CDR3. V dropped 3 bases and J dropped 7 bases, with 12 bases sitting between them.

CDR3 nucleotides: TGTGCCAGCAGCGTAGGGGATGGGACCTCTGGGGCCAACGTCCTGACTTTC. The encoded protein is CASSVGDGTSGANVLTF. V and J are TRBV9 and TRBJ2-6, with D perhaps given as TRBD1 or TRBD2 (5 bases each). Per the germline V gene, CDR1 is SGDLS and CDR2 is YYNGEE. V dropped 0 bases and J dropped 0 bases, with 10 bases sitting between them. The CDR3 spans 17 residues. Full variable domain (missing parts from reference TRBV9 and TRBJ2-6): DSGVTQTPKHLITATGQRVTLRCSPRSGDLSVYWYQQSLDQGLQFLIQYYNGEERAKGNILERFSAQQFPDLHSELNLSSLELGDSALYFCASSVGDGTSGANVLTFGAGSRLTVL.

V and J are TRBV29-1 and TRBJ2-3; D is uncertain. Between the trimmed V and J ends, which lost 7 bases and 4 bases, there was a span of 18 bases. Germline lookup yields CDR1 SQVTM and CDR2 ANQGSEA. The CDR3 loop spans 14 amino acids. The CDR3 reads CSGKMEPTADTQYF. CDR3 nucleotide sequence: TGCAGCGGAAAGATGGAACCTACTGCAGATACGCAGTATTTT.

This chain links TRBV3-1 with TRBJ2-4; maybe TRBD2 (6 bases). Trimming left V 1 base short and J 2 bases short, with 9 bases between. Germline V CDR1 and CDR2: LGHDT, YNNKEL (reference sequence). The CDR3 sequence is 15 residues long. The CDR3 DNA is TGTGCCAGCAGCCAAGGAGCGGGTCCCAAAAACATTCAGTACTTC. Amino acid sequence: CASSQGAGPKNIQYF.

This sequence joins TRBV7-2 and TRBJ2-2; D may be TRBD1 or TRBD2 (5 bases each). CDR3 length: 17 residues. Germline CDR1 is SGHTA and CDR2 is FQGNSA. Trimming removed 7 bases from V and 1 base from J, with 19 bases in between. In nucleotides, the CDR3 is TGTGCCAGCAACTTTAGAACCACGGGGCAGAACACCGGGGAGCTGTTTTTT. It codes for CASNFRTTGQNTGELFF.

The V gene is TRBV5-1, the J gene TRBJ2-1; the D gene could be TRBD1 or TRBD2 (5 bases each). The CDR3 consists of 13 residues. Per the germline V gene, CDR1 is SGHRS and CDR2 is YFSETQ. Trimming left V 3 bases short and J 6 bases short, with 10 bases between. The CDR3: CASSWGGGNEQFF. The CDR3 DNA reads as TGCGCCAGCAGCTGGGGCGGAGGCAATGAGCAGTTCTTC. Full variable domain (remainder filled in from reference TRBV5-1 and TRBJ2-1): KAGVTQTPRYLIKTRGQQVTLSCSPISGHRSVSWYQQTPGQGLQFLFEYFSETQRNKGNFPGRFSGRQFSNSRSEMNVSTLELGDSALYLCASSWGGGNEQFFGPGTRLTVL.

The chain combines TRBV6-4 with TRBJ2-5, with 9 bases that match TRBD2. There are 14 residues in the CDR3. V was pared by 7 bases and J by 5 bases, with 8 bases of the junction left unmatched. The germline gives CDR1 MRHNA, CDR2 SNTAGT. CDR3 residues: CASNLSGSGETQYF. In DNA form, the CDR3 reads TGTGCCAGCAACCTTAGCGGGAGCGGGGAGACCCAGTACTTC.

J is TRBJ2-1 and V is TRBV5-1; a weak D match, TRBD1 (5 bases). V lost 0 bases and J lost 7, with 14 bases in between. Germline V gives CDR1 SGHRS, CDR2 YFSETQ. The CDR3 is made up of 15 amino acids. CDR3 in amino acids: CASSLVASRENEQFF. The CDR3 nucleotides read TGCGCCAGCAGCTTGGTCGCGAGCAGGGAAAATGAGCAGTTCTTC.

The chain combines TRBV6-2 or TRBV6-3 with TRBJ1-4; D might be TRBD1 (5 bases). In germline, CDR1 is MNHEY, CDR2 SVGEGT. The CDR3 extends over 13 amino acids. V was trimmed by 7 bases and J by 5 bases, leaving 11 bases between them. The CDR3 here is CASKKTANEKLFF. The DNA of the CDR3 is TGTGCCAGCAAGAAGACAGCAAATGAAAAACTGTTTTTT.

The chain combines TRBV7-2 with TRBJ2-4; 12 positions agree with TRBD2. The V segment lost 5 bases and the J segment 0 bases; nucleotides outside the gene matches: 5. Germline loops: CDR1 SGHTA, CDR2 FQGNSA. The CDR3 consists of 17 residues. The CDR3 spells CASSPTGLAGAKNIQYF. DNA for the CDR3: TGTGCCAGCAGCCCAACGGGACTAGCGGGAGCCAAAAACATTCAGTACTTC.

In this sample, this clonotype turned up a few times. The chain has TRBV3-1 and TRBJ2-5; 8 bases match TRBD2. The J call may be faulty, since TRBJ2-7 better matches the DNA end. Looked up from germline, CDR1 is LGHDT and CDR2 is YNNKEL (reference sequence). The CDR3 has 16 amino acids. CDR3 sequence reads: CASSLQGTGGSYEQYF. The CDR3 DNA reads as TGTGCCAGCAGCCTTCAGGGAACGGGAGGGAGCTACGAGCAGTACTTC.

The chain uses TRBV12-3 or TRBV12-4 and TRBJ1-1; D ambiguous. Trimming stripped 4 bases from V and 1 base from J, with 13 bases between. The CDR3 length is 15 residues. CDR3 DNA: TGTGCCAGCAGTTCCCTAAGAGACGGGAACACTGAAGCTTTCTTT. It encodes CASSSLRDGNTEAFF.

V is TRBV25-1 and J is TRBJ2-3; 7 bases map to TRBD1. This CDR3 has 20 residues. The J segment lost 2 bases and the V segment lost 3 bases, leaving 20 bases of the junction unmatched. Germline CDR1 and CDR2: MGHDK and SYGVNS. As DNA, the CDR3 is TGTGCCAGCAGTGATCCCCTCTGGCAACAGGGGACACCCAACACAGATACGCAGTATTTT. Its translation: CASSDPLWQQGTPNTDTQYF.

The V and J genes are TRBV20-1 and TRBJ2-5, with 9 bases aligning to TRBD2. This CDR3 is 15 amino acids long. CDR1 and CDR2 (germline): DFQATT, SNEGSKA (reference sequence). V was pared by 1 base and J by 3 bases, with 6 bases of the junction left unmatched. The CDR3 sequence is CSARGLAGRKETQYF. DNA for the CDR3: TGCAGTGCTAGAGGCCTAGCGGGAAGAAAAGAGACCCAGTACTTC.

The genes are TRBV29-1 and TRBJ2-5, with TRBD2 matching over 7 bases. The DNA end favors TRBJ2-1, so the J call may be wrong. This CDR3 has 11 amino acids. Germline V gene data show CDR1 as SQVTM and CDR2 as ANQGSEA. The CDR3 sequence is CSVPREAVQFF. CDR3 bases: TGCAGCGTCCCCCGGGAGGCAGTGCAGTTCTTC.